The clone carrying this TCR beta chain was counted only a few times. Its antigen is currently unknown. The donors, nominally healthy at sampling, likely had unrecorded immune exposures. These data originate in a study of cytomegalovirus exposure and HLA in healthy donors. Overall study findings and caveats: The authors judged a highly shared variant cluster likely a sequencing artifact. TCR beta chain V- and J-gene trimming was linked, in a later analysis, to a missense variant in DCLRE1C.

The PCR was carried out with 60 Vbeta primers and 13 Jbeta primers. The table came from immunoSEQ multiplex PCR; TCRdb's copy has only in-frame clones and leaves some out. The table lists approximately 130,000 clones, around 71% of them singletons. This clonotype was sampled from a woman in her fifties or sixties in good health and CMV-seropositive. Specimen: PBMCs.

CDR3 in amino acids: CASSYTPGQNEKLFF. In DNA, the CDR3 is TGTGCCAGCAGTTACACGCCGGGACAGAATGAAAAACTGTTTTTT. The V and J genes are TRBV6-5 and TRBJ1-4, with 7 bases aligning to TRBD1. Trimming took 2 bases from V and 5 from J; bases not matched to a gene: 5. This CDR3 has 15 residues. Germline values: CDR1 MNHEY, CDR2 SVGAGI.